Listed below are T cell receptor beta chains from one sample, sequenced in a study of shared clonotypes between healthy human individuals. Measured with immunoSEQ multiplex PCR; TCRdb has only the in-frame clones, and not every one. Of approximately 2,000,000 clones listed, 80% to 95% are singletons. The specimen was naive CD4+ T cells from PBMCs. The receptors derive from a man aged 18 to 29 in good health. Some clones in this sample may be carry-over from other donors' samples. CDR3s include the opening cysteine and the closing phenylalanine or tryptophan. The D gene is left open where the match is weak. Only some rows state a clone size, as once, few, many or a class for expanded clones.

- - TRBJ2-7 TRBV5-1 CASSPGTRIYEQYF TGCGCCAGCAGCCCGGGGACAAGAATCTACGAGCAGTACTTC
- - TRBJ2-7 TRBV2 CASSALKYEQYF TGTGCCAGCAGTGCCCTTAAGTACGAGCAGTACTTC
- - TRBJ2-7 TRBV5-1 CASSPGDFLYEQYF TGCGCCAGCAGCCCGGGAGACTTCCTCTACGAGCAGTACTTC
TRBD2 - TRBJ2-7 TRBV11-2 CASTLQLAGGYEQYF TGTGCCAGCACCTTACAACTAGCGGGAGGGTACGAGCAGTACTTC
TRBD1 few TRBJ1-1 TRBV6-1 CASRGQGTLGAFF TGTGCCAGCAGAGGACAGGGAACCCTGGGGGCTTTCTTT
TRBD2 - TRBJ2-7 TRBV7-8 CASSSRVISSGSSYEQYF TGTGCCAGCAGCTCCCGAGTAATATCTAGCGGGAGCTCCTACGAGCAGTACTTC
- - TRBJ2-2 TRBV4-2 CASSQVGQDGELFF TGTGCCAGCAGCCAAGTAGGCCAGGACGGGGAGCTGTTTTTT
- - TRBJ2-7 TRBV7-9 CASSPPGRLYEQYF TGTGCCAGCAGCCCGCCTGGCCGGTTATACGAGCAGTACTTC
- - TRBJ2-3 TRBV11-3 CASSLSRSTDTQYF TGTGCCAGCAGCTTATCGCGGAGCACAGATACGCAGTATTTT
- - TRBJ1-2 TRBV5-1 CASSSPSGTSSGYTF TGCGCCAGCAGCTCGCCTTCTGGGACAAGCTCGGGCTACACCTTC
- - TRBJ2-7 TRBV19 CASSRYGTDTYEQYF TGTGCCAGTAGTAGATACGGGACGGACACATACGAGCAGTACTTC
- once TRBJ2-1 TRBV5-1 CASSFSAIGSYNEQFF TGCGCCAGCAGCTTTTCAGCTATTGGCTCCTACAATGAGCAGTTCTTC
- - TRBJ2-1 TRBV11-2 CASSLRIASNEQFF TGTGCCAGCAGCTTGAGAATAGCAAGCAATGAGCAGTTCTTC
- - TRBJ2-1 TRBV18 CASSPSGEGNEQFF TGTGCCAGCTCACCAAGTGGCGAGGGTAATGAGCAGTTCTTC
TRBD1 - TRBJ2-2 TRBV18 CASSQNAGQGASGELFF TGTGCCAGCTCACAAAACGCGGGACAGGGGGCCTCCGGGGAGCTGTTTTTT
TRBD1 - TRBJ1-5 TRBV5-4 CASSQGTANQPQHF TGTGCCAGCAGCCAGGGGACAGCAAATCAGCCCCAGCATTTT
TRBD1 - TRBJ1-2 TRBV5-1 CASSLGLQGNGYTF TGCGCCAGCAGCTTGGGGCTACAGGGGAACGGCTACACCTTC
- - TRBJ2-5 TRBV5-4 CASSRGLQETQYF TGTGCCAGCAGCCGGGGATTACAAGAGACCCAGTACTTC
- - TRBJ1-2 TRBV2 CASSEWGEDGYTF TGTGCCAGCAGTGAATGGGGGGAAGATGGCTACACCTTC
- - TRBJ2-5 TRBV7-8 CASSSDTWAGETQYF TGTGCCAGCAGCTCGGATACATGGGCGGGAGAGACCCAGTACTTC
TRBD2 - TRBJ2-3 TRBV2 CASSEWAGGPGTQYF TGTGCCAGCAGTGAATGGGCGGGAGGGCCAGGTACGCAGTATTTT
TRBD2 - TRBJ2-1 TRBV9 CASSGREGSYNEQFF TGTGCCAGCAGCGGTCGGGAGGGGTCCTACAATGAGCAGTTCTTC
- - TRBJ1-5 TRBV28 CASNVRSTQPQHF TGTGCCAGCAACGTGAGGTCGACTCAGCCCCAGCATTTT
- - TRBJ2-6 TRBV7-9 CASGRPGAGANVLTF TGTGCCAGCGGGCGTCCGGGAGCCGGGGCCAACGTCCTGACTTTC
- - TRBJ1-4 TRBV5-1 CASSIGGATNEKLFF TGCGCCAGCAGCATTGGCGGTGCAACTAATGAAAAACTGTTTTTT
- once TRBJ2-1 TRBV1 CTSSQVHTTRCDEQFF TGCACCAGCAGCCAAGTTCACACCACCAGGTGCGATGAGCAGTTCTTC
- - TRBJ2-1 TRBV4-1 CASSRGGSSYNEQFF TGCGCCAGCAGCCGCGGAGGGAGCTCCTACAATGAGCAGTTCTTC
TRBD1 - TRBJ2-7 TRBV28 CASSKGGPVWYEQYF TGTGCCAGCAGTAAAGGGGGCCCAGTTTGGTACGAGCAGTACTTC
- - TRBJ1-5 TRBV7-2 CASSLTRTAYNQPQHF TGTGCCAGCAGCCTCACCCGGACAGCCTATAATCAGCCCCAGCATTTT
- - TRBJ2-1 TRBV7-6 CASSLVATDLDNEQFF TGTGCCAGCAGCTTAGTTGCGACAGACCTCGACAATGAGCAGTTCTTC
- - TRBJ2-2 TRBV19 CASSMRGAGELFF TGTGCCAGTAGTATGAGGGGGGCCGGGGAGCTGTTTTTT
- - TRBJ2-7 TRBV9 CASSTGISSYEQYF TGTGCCAGCAGCACAGGGATAAGCTCCTACGAGCAGTACTTC
- - TRBJ2-3 TRBV7-2 CASSPRGINTDTQYF TGTGCCAGCAGCCCCCGTGGGATTAACACAGATACGCAGTATTTT
TRBD2 - TRBJ2-1 TRBV14 CASSQGIAGSSYNEQFF TGTGCCAGCAGCCAAGGGATAGCGGGAAGCTCCTACAATGAGCAGTTCTTC
- - TRBJ2-7 TRBV9 CASSGRDTVYYEQYF TGTGCCAGCAGCGGACGGGACACCGTATACTACGAGCAGTACTTC
- - TRBJ2-7 TRBV6-6 CASSYSGISEQYF TGTGCCAGCAGTTACTCAGGGATTAGCGAGCAGTACTTC
- - TRBJ1-1 TRBV2 CASRTTPLSEAFF TGTGCCAGCAGGACGACACCCTTGTCTGAAGCTTTCTTT
- - TRBJ1-4 TRBV11-2 CASSLVGQGERKLFF TGTGCCAGCAGCTTAGTGGGGCAGGGCGAGAGAAAACTGTTTTTT
TRBD2 - TRBJ2-1 TRBV15 CATSRVGGGYNEQFF TGTGCCACCAGCAGAGTAGGCGGGGGCTACAATGAGCAGTTCTTC
TRBD1 - TRBJ2-2 TRBV28 CASSWDRGVGELFF TGTGCCAGCAGCTGGGACAGGGGTGTCGGGGAGCTGTTTTTT
- - TRBJ2-5 TRBV5-1 CASSLGPFSETQYF TGCGCCAGCAGCTTGGGCCCGTTTTCAGAGACCCAGTACTTC
- - TRBJ1-1 TRBV5-1 CASGIGQLNTEAFF TGCGCCAGCGGTATAGGACAGCTGAACACTGAAGCTTTCTTT
- - TRBJ2-7 TRBV5-5 CASSLALGNYEQYF TGTGCCAGCAGCTTGGCGCTAGGGAACTACGAGCAGTACTTC